This section outlines one TCR beta chain sequence together with its context. This clonotype appeared many times. Its antigen remains unidentified. Base-call qualities are not available, and no considerably larger clone is one nucleotide away. This specimen belongs to a study of T cells in Graves' hyperthyroidism and ophthalmopathy (dated by TCRdb to the late 2010s). Study-level background: Peripheral blood was collected at initial diagnosis, before any treatment. TCR V-J signatures able to tell the groups apart were searched for in a discovery cohort of 95 or so patients, of whom about 40 had Graves' ophthalmopathy and 57 had stable Graves' hyperthyroidism. Whether ophthalmopathy could be predicted prospectively was tested in an independent validation cohort made up of approximately 19 hyperthyroidism patients plus 17 patients who later progressed to ophthalmopathy. For training and testing, the 100 or so patients in the discovery cohort were randomly divided in a 7:3 ratio. The study also compared thyroid tissue and blood T-cell repertoires from about six Graves' hyperthyroidism patients. After blood sampling, hyperthyroidism patients were treated with methimazole at a starting dose of 30 mg daily, and ophthalmopathy patients were treated with high-dose intravenous methylprednisolone. The paper describes TCR Vbeta CDR3 sequencing of 140 or so peripheral blood samples, made up of around 41 ophthalmopathy patients, roughly 75 hyperthyroidism patients and roughly 17 progressor patients.

General study outcomes and caveats: In validation, the model predicted progression to ophthalmopathy with about 71% sensitivity and 72% to 75% specificity, a median of 6.5 months before onset. Sample size was not statistically predetermined, and investigators were not blinded to group allocation. Most expanded thyroid clonotypes (frequency above 0.001) were also detected in blood, suggesting blood repertoires may reflect thyroid immune responses. A 13 V-J signature model separated ophthalmopathy from stable hyperthyroidism, with 87.88% sensitivity and 81% to 83% specificity in cross-validation and 80%/75% in testing.

In the ophthalmopathy patients, disease was moderately to severely active, with a Clinical Activity Score of 3 or more, a NOSPECS grade of 4 or more, and a duration of less than 3 months. Patients with uncontrolled infections, other autoimmune diseases, pregnancy or lactation were excluded. Diagnoses relied on clinical symptoms, serum thyroxine and TRAb, thyroid ultrasound and orbital computed tomography. PBMCs were isolated from about 9.1 ml of fresh peripheral blood by Ficoll-Paque density gradient centrifugation. Trizol reagent was used to extract total RNA, and RNA quality was then checked on an Agilent 2100 Bioanalyzer. The TCR beta CDR3 regions were amplified from the RNA transcripts. The first round of RT-PCR for the TCR CDR3 was performed with the HTBI primer set and the Qiagen OneStep RT-PCR kit. A second multiplex PCR round built the libraries, followed by size selection and purification. Libraries were sequenced paired-end with 100 bp reads on an Illumina HiSeq2000. The published analysis was carried out like this. SOAPnuke was used to process the raw data, throwing out any read that contained adapters or uncalled bases, had a mean Phred below 15, or lacked an exact constant-primer or identifier match. High-quality paired reads were merged using COPE v1.2.5, and each unique nucleotide sequence was defined as a clonotype. MiTCR v1.1 was used to align clonotypes to the IMGT TRBV, TRBD and TRBJ reference segments. Only V-J combinations with frequency above 0.0001, covering 99% to 99.2% of repertoires, were analysed. A TCS score was defined as the ratio between F50 (clonal expansion) and ExV (chaos), using BLOSUM62-based TCRdist between CDR3 peptides within each V-J. Welch's t-statistics and random forest reduced 500 to 550 V-J features to some 14, which were used in a naive Bayes classifier (R e1071). Using fastp at Q25 and MiXCR, TCRdb reprocessed the public reads and kept productive beta chains. Each CDR3 protein appears once, grouped with its most common genes and DNA. These V and J calls originate from TCRdb's pipeline instead of the authors' own analysis. The sample table holds hundreds of thousands of distinct CDR3 sequences, of which 14% were seen once. Of the sample, roughly an eighth is held by the ten largest clones.

CDR1 and CDR2 are drawn from the germline V gene (reference sequence): SEHNR, FQNEAQ. V is pruned by 3 bases and J by 5 bases, leaving 6 bases of the junction without a gene match. The cysteine opens and the phenylalanine closes a CDR3 of 15 amino acids. The sequence is cut down to CDR3 DNA, 45 bases in frame from base 1. The rearrangement joined TRBV7-9 to TRBJ2-2; 7 central bases correspond to TRBD2. The sample taken for sequencing was blood. The receptor comes from a woman aged 45-65 years with Graves' ophthalmopathy. This receptor has the CDR3 CASSFKREETGELFF. The DNA sequence is TGTGCCAGCAGCTTTAAGCGGGAAGAGACCGGGGAGCTGTTTTTT.